This T cell receptor beta chain derives from a study of T cells in Graves' hyperthyroidism and ophthalmopathy. Exclusion of a patient resulted from uncontrolled infection, other autoimmune disease, pregnancy or lactation. The CDR3 has 17 residues. Germline CDR1 is MNHEY and CDR2 is SVGEGT. With V trimmed by 2 bases and J by 4 bases, 6 bases remained unmatched. The TCR beta CDR3 regions underwent amplification using RNA transcripts as the source. First-round RT-PCR of the TCR CDR3 relied on the HTBI primer set. TCRdb redid the calling of the multiplex PCR reads with MiXCR, one entry per CDR3 protein. This sample yields roughly 170,000 distinct CDR3 sequences, of which approximately 9% are seen a single time; around 20% belongs to the top ten.

Material for sequencing was blood. The sequence derives from a woman under 30 with Graves' hyperthyroidism that later progressed to Graves' ophthalmopathy. The chain uses TRBV6-2 or TRBV6-3 and TRBJ2-3, with TRBD2 matching over 13 bases. CDR3 protein: CASSYTSGGGGSDTQYF. For the CDR3, the DNA is TGTGCCAGCAGTTACACTAGCGGGGGGGGCGGGTCAGATACGCAGTATTTT.